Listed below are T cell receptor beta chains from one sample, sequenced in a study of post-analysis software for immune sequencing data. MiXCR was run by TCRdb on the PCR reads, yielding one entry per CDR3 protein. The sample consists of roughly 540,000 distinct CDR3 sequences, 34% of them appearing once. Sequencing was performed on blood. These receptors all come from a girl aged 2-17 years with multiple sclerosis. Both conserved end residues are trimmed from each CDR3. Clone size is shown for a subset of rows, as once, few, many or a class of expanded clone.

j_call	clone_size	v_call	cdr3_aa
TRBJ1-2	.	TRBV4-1	ASSQPALDRGYGYT
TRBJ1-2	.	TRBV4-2	ASSQDRHHLSGYT
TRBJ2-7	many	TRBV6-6	ASSHGDYEQY
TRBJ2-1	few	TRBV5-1	ASKHPLDRIYNEQF
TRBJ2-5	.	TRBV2	ASSGGTPQETQY
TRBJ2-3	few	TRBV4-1	ASSQGSGGTDTQY
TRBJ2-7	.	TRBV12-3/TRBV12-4	ASSPGLQNYPPYEQY
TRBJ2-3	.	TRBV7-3	ASSLMRQGRGDTQY
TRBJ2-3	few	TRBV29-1	SVEGRRVDGRTDTQY
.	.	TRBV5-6	ASSLGILYEQY
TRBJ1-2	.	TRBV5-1	ASSWGIDGSRYGYT
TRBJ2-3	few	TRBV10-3	AISESKVRAVDTQY
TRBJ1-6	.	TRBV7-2	ASSSRTGSNSPLH
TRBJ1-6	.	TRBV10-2	ASSESLGSSYNSPLH
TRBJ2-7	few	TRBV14	ASSLRGGSSYEQY
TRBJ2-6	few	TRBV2	ASNPPQVPSGANVLT
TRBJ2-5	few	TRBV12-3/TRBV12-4	ASGRRGGRETQY
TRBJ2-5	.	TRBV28	ASTTRTGGQETQY